This T cell receptor beta chain was recovered during a study of cytomegalovirus exposure and HLA in healthy donors. Study-level findings and limits: TCR beta chains associated with HLA were, in a later analysis, more clonally expanded than equally common others.

Germline V gene lookup returns CDR1 MNHEY and CDR2 SVGAGI. CDR3 length: 15 amino acids. The V and J ends lost 4 bases and 5 bases respectively, with 14 bases between them. The PCR employed 60 Vbeta primers together with 13 Jbeta primers. TCRdb keeps only in-frame clones here, not all; method: immunoSEQ multiplex PCR. This repertoire comprises some 39,000 clones; its ten largest clones make up 6.2%. As concerns this clone: The antigen is not known.

Sequenced: PBMCs. The TCR originated in a man aged 25-40 years in good health and CMV-seronegative. The genes are TRBV6-5 and TRBJ2-2; D gene ambiguous. For the CDR3, the DNA is TGTGCCAGCAGTTCCCTTCTCTCGGGTACCGGGGAGCTGTTTTTT. It yields the protein CASSSLLSGTGELFF.